The subject of this entry is one T cell receptor beta chain. The antigen remains unidentified. Sequencing of DNA taken from cultured CD4+ T cells relied on the Oncomine TCR Beta short-read assay. CD4+ T cells were cultured, and genomic DNA was extracted from them. Each CDR3 protein is one row after TCRdb ran MiXCR on the PCR reads. The sample lists roughly 25,000 distinct CDR3 sequences; about 54% were seen once. This specimen comes from a study of vaccination and CD4 T cells after COVID-19. Across the whole study: From HCoV-229E, HCoV-OC43, HCoV-NL63 and SARS-CoV-2, overlapping spike peptides were used to stimulate the cells.

CDR1 and CDR2 (germline): DFQATT, SNEGSKA (reference sequence). The V end lost 2 bases, the J end lost 5 bases, and 15 bases lay between the germline ends. The CDR3 totals 14 residues. The treatment was: approximately 11-day PBMC culture with coronavirus spike peptide pools or control peptides (ViraFEST assay). This TCR was sampled from a human donor who had recovered from COVID-19. Sequencing was carried out using CD4+ T cells from blood, cultured in vitro. The V call is TRBV20-1, the J call TRBJ1-2; D gene unclear. CDR3 DNA: TGCAGTGCTAGATCCGGTCCCCTCCCATATGGCTACACCTTC. Translating it yields CSARSGPLPYGYTF.